This TCR beta chain was captured by sequencing in a study of response to subunit inactivated influenza vaccine. The V gene lost 3 bases and the J gene lost 5 bases, with 5 bases spanning the gap. This CDR3 is built from 10 residues. Per the germline V gene, CDR1 is DFQATT and CDR2 is SNEGSKA (reference sequence). TCRdb re-called the RT-PCR reads through MiXCR, storing one row per CDR3 protein. The profile shows more than 400,000 distinct CDR3 sequences, around 7.7% of them singletons. This clonotype was counted between two and nine times. Its matching antigen is unknown. Whole-study findings and limits: Only a handful of new T cells, the authors suggested, are recruited with each seasonal influenza vaccination.

The V call is TRBV20-1, the J call TRBJ2-7; D remains unclear. Sequencing was performed on PBMCs from blood, taken less than 30 months after vaccination. The source is a man between 45 and 75 years old who received an inactivated influenza vaccine. CDR3 residues: CSASVNEQYF. The CDR3, as DNA: TGCAGTGCTAGTGTCAACGAGCAGTACTTC.